What follows are 16 T cell receptor beta chains derived from one specimen sequenced in a study of T-cell reconstitution after alpha-beta-depleted transplantation in children. Unique molecular identifiers were incorporated when the TCRbeta library was constructed. One entry per CDR3 protein results from TCRdb running MiXCR on the PCR reads. The data show some 200,000 distinct CDR3 sequences, with around 8.9% seen just once and approximately 4.7% held by the top ten. Source: PBMCs from the stem cell graft donor, taken from the stem cell graft. The receptor source for this set is a human donor who donated a stem cell graft to a child with SCID.

This clonotype appeared many times. The rearrangement links TRBV5-8 to TRBJ2-7; D possibly corresponds to TRBD2 (6 bases). The CDR3 consists of 16 residues. The V gene lost 3 bases and the J gene lost 2 bases, with 18 bases spanning the gap. Germline V gene sequence: CDR1 SGHTS, CDR2 YDEGEE. CDR3 sequence reads: CASSSEDSGGPYEQYF. In nucleotides, the CDR3 is TGTGCCAGCAGCTCGGAGGATAGCGGCGGACCCTACGAGCAGTACTTC.

This clonotype has at least ten counts. The rearrangement joins TRBV5-1 to TRBJ1-1; maybe TRBD1 (5 bases). The CDR3 covers 15 residues. In germline, CDR1 is SGHRS, CDR2 YFSETQ. V shed 4 bases and J shed 4 bases, with 17 bases lying between them. CDR3 DNA sequence: TGCGCCAGCAGCCACGGAGTGATTGGGGGCACTGAAGCTTTCTTT. Its translation: CASSHGVIGGTEAFF.

Worth noting for this clonotype: One base away lies a much larger clone, so this may be a sequencing read error. V gene TRBV2 combines with J gene TRBJ2-3; 10 nucleotides align to TRBD2. CDR1 is SNHLY, CDR2 FYNNEI, per germline. This CDR3 is 17 amino acids long. Trimming cost V 3 bases and J 3 bases; bases outside gene matches: 9. This CDR3 reads CASSECRSGGATDTQYF. CDR3 nucleotides: TGTGCCAGCAGTGAGTGTAGGAGCGGGGGGGCTACAGATACGCAGTATTTT.

This clonotype was detected many times. The chain combines TRBV7-6 with TRBJ1-5; perhaps TRBD1 as D (5 bases). The V gene's germline CDR1 is SGHVS and CDR2 FNYEAQ. This CDR3 spans 16 amino acids. V lost 5 bases and J 5 bases, leaving 19 bases between the germline ends. DNA of the CDR3: TGTGCCAGCAGCCTCATTTCAGGGTACCTTGATCAGCCCCAGCATTTT. Its protein is CASSLISGYLDQPQHF.

The sample holds many counts of this clonotype. The CDR3 DNA reads as TGCGCCAGCAGCGTGGACAGGTTAGGAAACGAGCAGTACTTC. Encoded protein: CASSVDRLGNEQYF. The genes are TRBV5-1 and TRBJ2-7; TRBD1 matches 7 bases. This CDR3 is 14 amino acids long. Germline CDR1 and CDR2: SGHRS and YFSETQ. J gave up 5 bases and V 4 bases, and 9 bases lay outside the gene matches.

This clonotype was recorded at least ten times. The chain carries TRBV2 and TRBJ2-1; perhaps TRBD2 as D (6 bases). Germline CDR1 reads SNHLY; CDR2 reads FYNNEI. The CDR3 sequence is 16 residues long. The germline V and J ends were trimmed by 6 bases and 0 bases, with 15 bases remaining between them. The CDR3 DNA reads TGTGCCAGCAGCCCCGACCTGCGGGACTCCTACAATGAGCAGTTCTTC. Amino acid sequence: CASSPDLRDSYNEQFF. Complete variable domain (other parts from reference TRBV2 and TRBJ2-1): EPEVTQTPSHQVTQMGQEVILRCVPISNHLYFYWYRQILGQKVEFLVSFYNNEISEKSEIFDDQFSVERPDGSNFTLKIRSTKLEDSAMYFCASSPDLRDSYNEQFFGPGTRLTVL.

This clonotype was counted between two and nine times. This may stem from a read error, because a much larger clone lies one nucleotide away. The chain is built from TRBV20-1 and TRBJ2-1; TRBD2 aligns across 8 bases. V shed 0 bases, J shed 4 bases, and the junction held 2 bases outside the gene matches. Germline V gives CDR1 DFQATT, CDR2 SNEGSKA (reference sequence). The CDR3 extends over 14 amino acids. CDR3 region: CSAREPGGYNEQFF. In DNA, the CDR3 is TGCAGTGCTAGAGAACCGGGGGGGTACAATGAGCAGTTCTTC.

The table lists this clonotype with many counts. V and J are TRBV20-1 and TRBJ2-2; 8 bases agree with TRBD1. The V segment lost 7 bases and the J segment 5 bases; nucleotides outside the gene matches: 9. Germline V gives CDR1 DFQATT, CDR2 SNEGSKA (reference sequence). CDR3 length: 14 residues. CDR3 protein: CSVTDRVRTGELFF. CDR3 nucleotides: TGCAGTGTTACGGACAGGGTCCGAACCGGGGAGCTGTTTTTT.

This clonotype was recorded many times. V gene TRBV6-1 combines with J gene TRBJ2-5; D possibly corresponds to TRBD1 (6 bases). Germline V gene lookup returns CDR1 MNHNS and CDR2 SASEGT. The CDR3 covers 14 residues. V was shortened by 6 bases and J by 4 bases, with 15 bases between the two germline ends. CDR3 nucleotide sequence: TGTGCCAGCAGCTCTCACCAGGGGCGAGAGACCCAGTACTTC. This translates into CASSSHQGRETQYF.

This clonotype was observed at least ten times. The V and J genes are TRBV5-5 and TRBJ1-2; D ambiguous. The germline V gene has CDR1 SGHKS and CDR2 YYEKEE (reference sequence). CDR3 length equals 15 residues. The V gene lost 4 bases and the J gene lost 2 bases, with 15 bases spanning the gap. CDR3 in amino acids: CASSDPARGNYGYTF. For the CDR3, the DNA is TGTGCCAGCAGCGACCCTGCTCGGGGAAACTATGGCTACACCTTC.

This clonotype occurred many times. V and J are TRBV7-8 and TRBJ2-3; 16 bases map to TRBD2. The V segment lost 4 bases and the J segment 11 bases; nucleotides outside the gene matches: 6. CDR1 and CDR2 from the germline V gene are SGHVS and FQNEAQ. CDR3 length equals 15 residues. CDR3 amino acids: CASSWTGTSGGGQYF. CDR3 bases: TGTGCCAGCAGCTGGACCGGGACTAGCGGGGGGGGGCAGTATTTT.

This clonotype was found a few times. The rearrangement joins TRBV5-1 to TRBJ2-3; D remains ambiguous. CDR1 and CDR2 from the germline V gene are SGHRS and YFSETQ. The V gene lost 3 bases and the J gene lost 6 bases, with 11 bases spanning the gap. CDR3 size: 13 residues. The CDR3 region is CASSSDPSDTQYF. The CDR3 DNA reads TGCGCCAGCAGCTCAGACCCGTCGGATACGCAGTATTTT.

This clonotype showed up many times. The V and J genes are TRBV12-3 or TRBV12-4 and TRBJ2-7; D unresolved. Trimming removed 1 base at V and 9 bases at J, with 19 bases between. The CDR3 loop spans 15 amino acids. The CDR3 is CASSLVFAGPQVQYF. DNA for the CDR3: TGTGCCAGCAGTTTAGTGTTCGCAGGCCCCCAGGTGCAGTACTTC.

V is TRBV6-2 or TRBV6-3 and J is TRBJ2-6, with 10 bases aligning to TRBD1. CDR1 MNHEY and CDR2 SVGEGT come from the germline V gene. J lost 0 bases, V lost 0 bases, and 8 bases had no gene match. This CDR3 is 20 amino acids long. The CDR3, as DNA: TGTGCCAGCAGTTACTCGTCCTGGGACAGGGGCTACTCTGGGGCCAACGTCCTGACTTTC. As protein: CASSYSSWDRGYSGANVLTF.

Ten or more counts support this clonotype. V gene TRBV20-1 combines with J gene TRBJ1-2; 7 bases fit TRBD1. Germline-derived CDR1 and CDR2 are DFQATT and SNEGSKA (reference sequence). The V gene end was trimmed by 5 bases and the J gene end by 2 bases; junction bases not matched to a gene: 8. The CDR3 covers 14 residues. As DNA, the CDR3 is TGCAGTGCTCCCAATAGAGGGGGCAACTATGGCTACACCTTC. Encoded protein: CSAPNRGGNYGYTF.

This clonotype was recorded many times. V usage is TRBV29-1 and J usage is TRBJ1-2; D is perhaps TRBD1 (6 bases). The V gene lost 3 bases and the J gene lost 2 bases, with 16 bases spanning the gap. Germline V gives CDR1 SQVTM, CDR2 ANQGSEA. The length of the CDR3 is 15 residues. This CDR3 is CSVEGGQVMNYGYTF. CDR3 nucleotides: TGCAGCGTTGAGGGGGGCCAGGTGATGAACTATGGCTACACCTTC.